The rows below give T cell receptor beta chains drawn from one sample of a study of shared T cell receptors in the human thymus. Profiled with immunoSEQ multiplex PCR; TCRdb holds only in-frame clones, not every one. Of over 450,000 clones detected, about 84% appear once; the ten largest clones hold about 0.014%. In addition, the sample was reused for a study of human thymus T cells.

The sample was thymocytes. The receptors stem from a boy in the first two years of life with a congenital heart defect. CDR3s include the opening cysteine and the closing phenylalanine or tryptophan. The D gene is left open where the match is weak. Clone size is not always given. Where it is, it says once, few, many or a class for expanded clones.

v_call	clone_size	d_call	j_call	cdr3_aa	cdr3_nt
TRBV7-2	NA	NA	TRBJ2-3	CASSLGRGPLVTDTQYF	TGTGCCAGCAGCTTAGGACGGGGTCCCCTGGTCACAGATACGCAGTATTTT
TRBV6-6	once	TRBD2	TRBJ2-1	CASSYRRLASCNEQFF	TGTGCCAGCAGTTACCGAAGACTAGCGTCTTGCAATGAGCAGTTCTTC
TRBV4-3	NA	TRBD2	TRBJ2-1	CASSLEPGLAGGSSYNEQFF	TGCGCCAGCAGCCTCGAACCGGGACTAGCGGGTGGGAGCTCCTACAATGAGCAGTTCTTC
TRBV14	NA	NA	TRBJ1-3	CASSQTGPPSGNTIYF	TGTGCCAGCAGCCAGACAGGACCTCCTTCTGGAAACACCATATATTTT
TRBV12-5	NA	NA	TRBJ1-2	CASGLAGHRTKDGYTF	TGTGCTAGTGGTTTGGCGGGACATCGGACGAAGGATGGCTACACCTTC
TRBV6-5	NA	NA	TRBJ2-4	CASSYSGVLAKNIQYF	TGTGCCAGCAGTTACTCAGGGGTCCTAGCCAAAAACATTCAGTACTTC
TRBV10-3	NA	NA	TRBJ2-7	CAISESRADPLYEQYF	TGTGCCATCAGTGAGTCCCGAGCGGACCCACTATACGAGCAGTACTTC
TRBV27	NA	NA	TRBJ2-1	CASSCRGEQFF	TGTGCCAGCAGTTGCCGGGGTGAGCAGTTCTTC
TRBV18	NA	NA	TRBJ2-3	CASSFTGPNTDTQYF	TGTGCCAGCTCTTTCACAGGGCCAAACACAGATACGCAGTATTTT
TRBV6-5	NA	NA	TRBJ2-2	CASNTPTGELFF	TGTGCCAGCAACACCCCCACCGGGGAGCTGTTTTTT
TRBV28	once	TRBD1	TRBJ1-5	CASSLGDRDNQPQHF	TGTGCCAGCAGTTTAGGAGACAGGGACAATCAGCCCCAGCATTTT
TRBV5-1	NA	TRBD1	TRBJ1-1	CASSMTGYIEAFF	TGCGCCAGCAGCATGACAGGGTACATTGAAGCTTTCTTT
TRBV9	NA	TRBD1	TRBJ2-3	CASSSRKGGRMADTQYF	TGTGCCAGCAGCTCAAGAAAAGGGGGCCGGATGGCAGATACGCAGTATTTT
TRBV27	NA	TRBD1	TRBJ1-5	CASSTYRGDQPQHF	TGTGCCAGCAGTACTTACAGGGGTGATCAGCCCCAGCATTTT
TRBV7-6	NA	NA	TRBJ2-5	CASSGLRAQETQYF	TGTGCCAGCAGCGGTTTGAGGGCCCAAGAGACCCAGTACTTC
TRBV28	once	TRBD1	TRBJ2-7	CASSPGQGARYEQYF	TGTGCCAGCAGTCCGGGGCAGGGGGCCCGCTACGAGCAGTACTTC
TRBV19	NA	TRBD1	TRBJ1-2	CASSIGDRGQDYGYTF	TGTGCCAGTAGTATAGGAGACAGGGGGCAGGACTATGGCTACACCTTC
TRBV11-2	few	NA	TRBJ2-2	CASRDPGGGGTGELFF	TGTGCCAGCAGGGATCCCGGGGGAGGGGGCACCGGGGAGCTGTTTTTT
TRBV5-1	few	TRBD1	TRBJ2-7	CASRRGLEDNGSYEQYF	TGCGCCAGCAGAAGGGGGCTCGAGGACAACGGCTCCTACGAGCAGTACTTC
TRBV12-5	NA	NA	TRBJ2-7	CASGLAHRRGTYEQYF	TGTGCTAGTGGTTTGGCACACAGAAGGGGAACCTACGAGCAGTACTTC
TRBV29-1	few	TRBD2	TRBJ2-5	CSVWREGETQYF	TGCAGCGTTTGGAGGGAGGGAGAGACCCAGTACTTC
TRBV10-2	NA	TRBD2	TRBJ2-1	CASGLAGAKSSYNEQFF	TGCGCCAGCGGACTAGCGGGGGCTAAGAGCTCCTACAATGAGCAGTTCTTC
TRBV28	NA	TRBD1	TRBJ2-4	CASSSGGPAPPDF	TGTGCCAGCAGTTCAGGGGGCCCGGCCCCCCCAGACTTC
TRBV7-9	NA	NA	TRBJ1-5	CASSFWAQPQHF	TGTGCCAGCAGCTTTTGGGCTCAGCCCCAGCATTTT
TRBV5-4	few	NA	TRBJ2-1	CASSLDRGYEQFF	TGTGCCAGCAGCTTGGATAGGGGTTATGAGCAGTTCTTC
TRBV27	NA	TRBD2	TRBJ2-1	CASRLAGDEGEQFF	TGTGCCAGCAGACTAGCGGGAGACGAGGGTGAGCAGTTCTTC
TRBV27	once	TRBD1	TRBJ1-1	CASSLSDRGQVNTEAFF	TGTGCCAGCAGTTTATCGGACAGGGGGCAGGTAAACACTGAAGCTTTCTTT
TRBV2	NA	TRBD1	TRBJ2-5	CASSRDREETQYF	TGTGCCAGCAGCCGGGACAGGGAAGAGACCCAGTACTTC
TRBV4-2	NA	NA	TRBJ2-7	CASSQRGGSSYEQYF	TGTGCCAGCAGCCAGCGGGGCGGCAGCTCCTACGAGCAGTACTTC
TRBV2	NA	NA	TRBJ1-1	CASSLGWEGKAEAFF	TGTGCCAGCAGTTTGGGGTGGGAGGGGAAGGCTGAAGCTTTCTTT
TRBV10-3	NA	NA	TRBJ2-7	CATSDIGAYEQYF	TGTGCCACCTCGGACATAGGTGCCTACGAGCAGTACTTC
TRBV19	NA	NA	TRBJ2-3	CASSITGHRTDTQYF	TGTGCCAGTAGTATCACGGGACACAGGACAGATACGCAGTATTTT
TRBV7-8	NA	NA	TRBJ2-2	CASTILSLANTGELFF	TGTGCCAGCACGATATTAAGTTTAGCGAACACCGGGGAGCTGTTTTTT
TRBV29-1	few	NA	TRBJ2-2	CSPPRGAHHNTGELFF	TGCAGCCCCCCTCGGGGGGCCCACCATAACACCGGGGAGCTGTTTTTT
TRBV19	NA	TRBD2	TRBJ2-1	CASMLGRRTSGPVGQFF	TGTGCCAGTATGCTGGGGCGGAGGACTAGCGGGCCGGTGGGGCAGTTCTTC
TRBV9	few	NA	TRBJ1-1	CASSVEDNRGTEAFF	TGTGCCAGCAGCGTAGAAGACAATCGGGGCACTGAAGCTTTCTTT
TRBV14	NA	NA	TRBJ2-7	CASSHGPVNHEQYF	TGTGCCAGCAGCCATGGGCCAGTGAACCACGAGCAGTACTTC
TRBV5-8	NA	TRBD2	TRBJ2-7	CASSSSGDSYEQYF	TGTGCCAGCAGCTCTAGCGGGGACTCCTACGAGCAGTACTTC
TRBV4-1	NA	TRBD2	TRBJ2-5	CASSQDSREGETQYF	TGCGCCAGCAGCCAAGATTCCAGGGAGGGGGAGACCCAGTACTTC